This T cell receptor (beta chain) was sequenced in a study of Ad26.COV2.S vaccination and SARS-CoV-2 variants. Treatment in this sample: roughly 18 received Ad26.COV2.S at low or high dose, single or two shots; roughly five received placebo; per-sample allocation not given. Sampling took place 63 days after the first vaccine or placebo injection. Sequencing used immunoSEQ multiplex PCR; TCRdb keeps in-frame clones, though not all of them. The sample has about 350,000 clones; approximately 81% are singletons. Sample: peripheral blood, taken in a trial of Ad26.COV2.S vaccine versus placebo. This TCR derives from a person aged 18-60 years who received the Ad26.COV2.S COVID-19 vaccine or a placebo.

This chain's CDR3 is CASTSGLAGEQYF. CDR3 nucleotide sequence: TGTGCCAGCACCAGTGGACTAGCGGGTGAGCAGTACTTC. The chain recombines TRBV11-2 with TRBJ2-7, with 11 bases identical to TRBD2. This CDR3 has 13 residues. From germline, CDR1 is SGHAT and CDR2 FQNNGV. V was clipped by 7 bases and J by 7 bases; unmatched bases: 6.